The subject of this entry is one T cell receptor (beta chain). Trimming cost V 8 bases and J 5 bases, with 16 bases left between them. Germline V gene sequence: CDR1 SNHLY, CDR2 FYNNEI. The CDR3 totals 14 residues. This entry belongs to a study of blood T cell repertoires in COVID-19. Study details: From the United States, Italy and Spain came samples of acute and convalescent COVID-19. In each case, the material was cDNA or gDNA derived from T cells, B-cell-depleted T cells, or PBMCs.

Authors' methods: By means of reference gene primer amplification, nucleated cell counts were estimated. Some clones are missing from TCRdb's copy, which holds only in-frame ones; the method was immunoSEQ multiplex PCR. The V and J calls and clone size come from that table; D and trimming were worked out from the DNA. The sample holds roughly 26,000 clones, about 90% seen once. The sequenced sample consisted of peripheral blood. The rearrangement joins TRBV2 to TRBJ1-3; weak D call: TRBD1 (5 bases). The origin of this receptor is a human donor in a cohort sampled during active COVID-19. This CDR3 is CASYRGYGRNTIYF. CDR3 bases: TGTGCCAGCTACCGGGGGTATGGCCGAAACACCATATATTTT. Combining the CDR3 with reference TRBV2 and TRBJ1-3 gives the whole variable domain EPEVTQTPSHQVTQMGQEVILRCVPISNHLYFYWYRQILGQKVEFLVSFYNNEISEKSEIFDDQFSVERPDGSNFTLKIRSTKLEDSAMYFCASYRGYGRNTIYFGEGSWLTVV.